Given below is one T cell receptor (beta chain) in context. The data were taken from a study of control samples from healthy donors and cancer patients. Germline CDR1 KGHSY, CDR2 FQNENV. The CDR3 covers 15 residues. The V gene end was trimmed by 1 base and the J gene end by 3 bases; junction bases not matched to a gene: 5. The protocol was immunoSEQ multiplex PCR, while the TCRdb copy is restricted to in-frame clones and leaves out a portion. Among 160,000 or so clones listed, over 85% were seen once. The clonotype originates from a man in his fifties in good health. This rearrangement joins TRBV16 to TRBJ2-7; TRBD1 aligns across 8 bases. Sequencing input: blood. The CDR3 spells CASSQFSGQGYEQYF. CDR3 DNA: TGTGCCAGCAGCCAATTTAGTGGACAGGGCTACGAGCAGTACTTC. Based on the CDR3 plus reference TRBV16 and TRBJ2-7, the full variable domain is GEEVAQTPKHLVRGEGQKAKLYCAPIKGHSYVFWYQQVLKNEFKFLISFQNENVFDETGMPKERFSAKCLPNSPCSLEIQATKLEDSAVYFCASSQFSGQGYEQYFGPGTRLTVT.